This TCR beta chain came from a study of blood T cell repertoires in COVID-19. The overall study: Recovery among Cohort 3 donors was established by two negative PCRs, clearance, or symptom resolution. Sources were T cells, B-cell-depleted T cells, or PBMCs; the material itself was cDNA or gDNA.

This table comes from immunoSEQ multiplex PCR, and its TCRdb copy is limited to in-frame clones, with some not included. This repertoire shows about 190,000 clones, about 86% found once; its top ten account for around 24%. Adults between roughly 18 and 95 years of age took part from 20 to 25 US areas. Trimming stripped 5 bases from V and 7 bases from J, with 14 bases between. Germline V gives CDR1 SNHLY, CDR2 FYNNEI. The CDR3 has 13 amino acids. The J gene is TRBJ1-2, the V gene TRBV2; no definite D call. Sample: PBMCs or T cells enriched from blood (not recorded which). The TCR was taken from a woman aged 35 to 49 in a cohort exposed to, infected with or recovered from COVID-19 (not recorded which). CDR3 protein: CASSPSLMSGYTF. DNA for the CDR3: TGTGCCAGCAGTCCCTCCTTGATGAGTGGCTACACCTTC. Using reference TRBV2 and TRBJ1-2 for the parts outside the CDR3, the full variable domain is EPEVTQTPSHQVTQMGQEVILRCVPISNHLYFYWYRQILGQKVEFLVSFYNNEISEKSEIFDDQFSVERPDGSNFTLKIRSTKLEDSAMYFCASSPSLMSGYTFGSGTRLTVV.